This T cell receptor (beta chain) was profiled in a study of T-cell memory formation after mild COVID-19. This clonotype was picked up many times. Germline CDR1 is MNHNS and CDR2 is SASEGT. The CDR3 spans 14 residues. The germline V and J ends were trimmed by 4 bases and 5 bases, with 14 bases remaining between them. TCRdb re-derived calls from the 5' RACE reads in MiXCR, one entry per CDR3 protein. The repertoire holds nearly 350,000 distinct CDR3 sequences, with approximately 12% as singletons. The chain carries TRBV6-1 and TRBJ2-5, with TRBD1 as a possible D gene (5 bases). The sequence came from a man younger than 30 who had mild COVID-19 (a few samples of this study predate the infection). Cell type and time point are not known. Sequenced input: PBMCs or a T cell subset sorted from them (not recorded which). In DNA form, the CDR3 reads TGTGCCAGCAGTGCCCAGGGCAGGACGGAGACCCAGTACTTC. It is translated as CASSAQGRTETQYF.